Sequencing of this T cell receptor beta chain was carried out in a study of radiotherapy plus CTLA-4 blockade in lung cancer. Study-level information: Objective responses were recorded in roughly 17% of patients, with disease control recorded in approximately 32%. General observations from the study: Response was reportedly best predicted by early blood T cell clone dynamics, with interferon-beta. Clones derived from tumor TCRs expanded in blood after radiotherapy plus ipilimumab.

As concerns this clone: Its antigen remains unknown.

Method: immunoSEQ multiplex PCR; TCRdb's copy keeps in-frame clones and lacks some. Altogether some 49,000 clones are present, about 85% being singletons, with the ten largest covering 25% to 35%. The study treated chemo-refractory metastatic non-small-cell lung cancer patients with focal radiation plus ipilimumab CTLA-4 blockade. The V end was cut by 6 bases, the J end by 6 bases, with 19 bases between. Per the germline V gene, CDR1 is SNHLY and CDR2 is FYNNEI. This CDR3 is 15 amino acids long. The sequence derives from a human donor with non-small cell lung cancer whose response to radiotherapy plus ipilimumab could not be evaluated. V is TRBV2 and J is TRBJ2-3; D gene ambiguous. The sequences come from peripheral blood, collected from a patient treated with radiotherapy plus ipilimumab. The CDR3 protein is CASSNPPHNQDTQYF. CDR3 sequence (DNA): TGTGCCAGCAGCAACCCTCCCCACAACCAGGATACGCAGTATTTT.